This TCR beta chain was sequenced in a study of blood T cell repertoires in COVID-19. Participant ages covered roughly 18 to 89 years across some 25 US areas. In the original workflow: Estimation of nucleated cell counts was performed using reference gene primer amplification. Assay: immunoSEQ multiplex PCR; the TCRdb copy retains only in-frame clones and omits some. V, J and clone size are taken as reported in that table, and D and trimming were inferred from the DNA itself. The sample lists about 18,000 clones, approximately 90% occurring once. Trimming cost V 3 bases and J 1 base, with 3 bases left between them. Germline V gene lookup returns CDR1 LNHDA and CDR2 SQIVND (reference sequence). CDR3 size: 12 residues.

The origin of this receptor is a woman in her twenties or thirties who had recovered from COVID-19. The rearrangement links TRBV19 to TRBJ2-5; D remains unclear. The sample consisted of PBMCs or T cells enriched from blood (not recorded which). CDR3 residues: CASSMRQETQYF. For the CDR3, the DNA is TGTGCCAGTAGTATGCGCCAAGAGACCCAGTACTTC.